These 22 T cell receptor beta chains came from one sample sequenced in a study of blood T cell repertoires in COVID-19. Assay used: immunoSEQ multiplex PCR; TCRdb lists only in-frame clones, some missing. In the table there are over 100,000 clones, roughly 84% of which are singletons. The specimen sequenced was PBMCs or T cells enriched from blood (not recorded which). These receptors were obtained from a woman in her 30s who had recovered from COVID-19.

The chain recombines TRBV15 with TRBJ2-7, with D unresolved. The germline gives CDR1 LNHNV, CDR2 YYDKDF (reference sequence). The CDR3 loop spans 15 amino acids. V lost 0 bases to trimming and J lost 0 bases, with 9 bases between them. CDR3 protein: CATSRDRAASYEQYF. The CDR3 bases are TGTGCCACCAGCAGAGATCGCGCGGCCTCCTACGAGCAGTACTTC.

V usage is TRBV6-1 and J usage is TRBJ2-3, with a possible D match to TRBD2 (5 bases). Trimming removed 2 bases from V and 2 bases from J, with 11 bases in between. This CDR3 is 15 amino acids long. Germline loops: CDR1 MNHNS, CDR2 SASEGT. CDR3 sequence: CASSEQTGSTDTQYF. The DNA of the CDR3 is TGTGCCAGCAGTGAACAAACGGGATCCACAGATACGCAGTATTTT.

The chain is built from TRBV11-1 and TRBJ2-7; 8 bases are shared with TRBD2. The CDR3 has 15 residues. J lost 0 bases, V lost 5 bases, and 6 bases had no gene match. In germline, CDR1 is SGHAT, CDR2 FQDESV (reference sequence). CDR3 sequence: CASSPTSGYSYEQYF. The DNA of the CDR3 is TGTGCCAGCAGCCCAACTAGCGGATACTCCTACGAGCAGTACTTC.

The chain recombines TRBV7-3 with TRBJ2-3; the match to TRBD2 covers 9 bases. Germline-derived CDR1 and CDR2 are SGHTA and FQGTGA. Unmatched junction bases numbered 5, after V lost 3 bases and J lost 1 base. CDR3 length: 16 amino acids. DNA for the CDR3: TGTGCCAGCAGCTTTGATATAGCGGGAGGCACAGATACGCAGTATTTT. It encodes CASSFDIAGGTDTQYF.

The chain joins TRBV5-1 to TRBJ1-3; D not certain. Germline loops: CDR1 SGHRS, CDR2 YFSETQ. Between the trimmed V and J ends, which lost 4 bases and 4 bases, there was a span of 12 bases. CDR3 size: 14 residues. CDR3 nucleotides: TGCGCCAGCAGCCCCGACATTTACGGAAACACCATATATTTT. It is translated as CASSPDIYGNTIYF. Drawing the rest from reference TRBV5-1 and TRBJ1-3, the complete variable domain is KAGVTQTPRYLIKTRGQQVTLSCSPISGHRSVSWYQQTPGQGLQFLFEYFSETQRNKGNFPGRFSGRQFSNSRSEMNVSTLELGDSALYLCASSPDIYGNTIYFGEGSWLTVV.

There are many counts of this clone. The V gene is TRBV28, the J gene TRBJ2-7, with D maybe TRBD1 (6 bases). The germline gives CDR1 MDHEN, CDR2 SYDVKM. This CDR3 spans 15 amino acids. Trimming shortened V by 3 bases and J by 7 bases, and 19 bases separated the two germline ends. The CDR3 loop is CASSFPERGNGEQYF. In DNA form, the CDR3 reads TGTGCCAGCAGTTTCCCCGAAAGGGGGAATGGGGAGCAGTACTTC.

This chain links TRBV7-9 with TRBJ2-5; no firm D call. The V end lost 8 bases, the J end lost 3 bases, and 7 bases lay between the germline ends. The length of the CDR3 is 11 residues. CDR1 is SEHNR and CDR2 is FQNEAQ in the germline V gene (reference sequence). CDR3 amino acids: CASGHEETQYF. The CDR3 region has the DNA TGTGCCAGCGGCCACGAAGAGACCCAGTACTTC.

This clone showed up many times. The genes are TRBV5-1 and TRBJ1-4; no firm D call. The CDR3 spans 13 residues. V dropped 3 bases and J dropped 2 bases, with 5 bases sitting between them. Germline lookup yields CDR1 SGHRS and CDR2 YFSETQ. The CDR3, as DNA: TGCGCCAGCAGCTGGGCGACTAATGAAAAACTGTTTTTT. It yields the protein CASSWATNEKLFF.

The J gene is TRBJ2-1, the V gene TRBV5-4; TRBD2 might be the D (6 bases). Germline CDR1 SGHNT, CDR2 YYREEE (reference sequence). The ends were cut back, 6 bases at V and 7 bases at J, with 20 bases in the middle. The CDR3 loop spans 15 amino acids. CDR3 amino acids: CASMGVGGSGNEQFF. The CDR3 coding sequence is TGTGCCAGCATGGGCGTTGGGGGGTCAGGGAATGAGCAGTTCTTC. The whole variable domain, filled in from reference TRBV5-4 and TRBJ2-1, reads ETGVTQSPTHLIKTRGQQVTLRCSSQSGHNTVSWYQQALGQGPQFIFQYYREEENGRGNFPPRFSGLQFPNYSSELNVNALELDDSALYLCASMGVGGSGNEQFFGPGTRLTVL.

The count of this clone is one. The V gene is TRBV7-3, the J gene TRBJ2-1; 11 bases align to TRBD2. V trimming: 1 base; J trimming: 5 bases; junction bases outside the gene matches: 1. CDR1 and CDR2 (germline): SGHTA, FQGTGA. The CDR3 length is 15 residues. CDR3 in amino acids: CASSLRLAGHNEQFF. The CDR3 coding sequence is TGTGCCAGCAGCTTAAGACTAGCGGGACACAATGAGCAGTTCTTC. Full variable domain (rest looked up from reference TRBV7-3 and TRBJ2-1): GAGVSQTPSNKVTEKGKYVELRCDPISGHTALYWYRQSLGQGPEFLIYFQGTGAADDSGLPNDRFFAVRPEGSVSTLKIQRTERGDSAVYLCASSLRLAGHNEQFFGPGTRLTVL.

J is TRBJ1-3 and V is TRBV25-1, with TRBD1 as a possible D gene (6 bases). V was clipped by 3 bases and J by 2 bases, with 8 bases between them. The CDR3 length is 14 residues. Germline V gene sequence: CDR1 MGHDK, CDR2 SYGVNS. CDR3 region: CASSDRGAGNTIYF. CDR3 sequence (DNA): TGTGCCAGCAGTGACAGGGGAGCTGGAAACACCATATATTTT.

The chain is built from TRBV5-1 and TRBJ2-1, with D possibly being TRBD2 (6 bases). Trimming cost V 0 bases and J 6 bases, with 16 bases left between them. The CDR3 extends over 16 amino acids. Looked up from germline, CDR1 is SGHRS and CDR2 is YFSETQ. The CDR3 reads CASSLAGTPLSNEQFF. The CDR3 DNA is TGCGCCAGCAGCTTGGCCGGGACTCCCCTCTCCAATGAGCAGTTCTTC.

The chain is built from TRBV3-1 (or the pseudogene TRBV3-2) and TRBJ2-3, with 11 bases fitting TRBD2. The CDR3 runs to 17 residues. J gave up 6 bases and V 1 base, and 9 bases lay outside the gene matches. Germline V gene lookup returns CDR1 LGHDT and CDR2 YNNKEL (reference sequence). CDR3 nucleotide sequence: TGTGCCAGCAGCCAAGGGGTAGCGGGAGGGTCCCCGGATACGCAGTATTTT. This translates into CASSQGVAGGSPDTQYF.

This chain uses TRBV12-3 or TRBV12-4 with TRBJ2-5; D may be TRBD1 (5 bases). CDR3 size: 12 residues. Trimming removed 3 bases from V and 5 bases from J, with 7 bases in between. This CDR3 reads CASSLGQETQYF. For the CDR3, the DNA is TGTGCCAGCAGTTTGGGGCAGGAGACCCAGTACTTC.

This chain connects TRBV7-9 to TRBJ2-1; the match to TRBD2 covers 11 bases. This CDR3 contains 16 residues. J lost 6 bases, V lost 4 bases, and 8 bases had no gene match. Germline V gene data show CDR1 as SEHNR and CDR2 as FQNEAQ (reference sequence). The chain's CDR3 is CASSSPSGRRANEQFF. DNA for the CDR3: TGTGCCAGCAGCTCCCCTAGCGGGAGGAGGGCCAATGAGCAGTTCTTC.

The table lists this clone with a few counts. This sequence joins TRBV30 and TRBJ2-7; D possibly corresponds to TRBD1 (6 bases). Germline CDR1 is GTSNPN and CDR2 is SVGIG (reference sequence). V lost 2 bases, J lost 12 bases, and 20 bases lay in between. This CDR3 spans 13 amino acids. The DNA for the CDR3 is TGTGCCTGGAGTAACGGACAGTTACAGAGGCCGTACTTC. It encodes CAWSNGQLQRPYF.

The V call is TRBV30, the J call TRBJ1-3; 8 bases are a match to TRBD1. CDR3 length: 13 amino acids. The germline CDR1 and CDR2 sequences are GTSNPN and SVGIG (reference sequence). J was trimmed by 7 bases and V by 7 bases; bases with no gene match: 9. CDR3 sequence reads: CAYRTGPRNTIYF. CDR3 nucleotides: TGTGCCTACCGGACAGGGCCCAGGAACACCATATATTTT.

This clone was counted only a few times. The genes are TRBV7-3 and TRBJ1-6; a weak D match, TRBD1 (5 bases). CDR3 length: 19 amino acids. V was clipped by 2 bases and J by 4 bases, with 21 bases between them. Germline CDR1 reads SGHTA; CDR2 reads FQGTGA. The CDR3 coding sequence is TGTGCCAGCAGCTTAGTTTACGGCAGGGAGCGGGATTATAATTCACCCCTCCACTTT. The encoded protein is CASSLVYGRERDYNSPLHF.

CDR3 nucleotides: TGTGCCAGCAGCTTAAGGGGGACCGAGTATGGCTACACCTTC. Translated: CASSLRGTEYGYTF. The chain employs TRBV7-9 and TRBJ1-2, with D tentatively TRBD1 (6 bases). The CDR3 is made up of 14 amino acids. The V gene lost 2 bases and the J gene lost 5 bases, with 12 bases spanning the gap. Per the germline V gene, CDR1 is SEHNR and CDR2 is FQNEAQ (reference sequence). The full variable domain, rest sourced from reference TRBV7-9 and TRBJ1-2, is DTGVSQNPRHKITKRGQNVTFRCDPISEHNRLYWYRQTLGQGPEFLTYFQNEAQLEKSRLLSDRFSAERPKGSFSTLEIQRTEQGDSAMYLCASSLRGTEYGYTFGSGTRLTVV.

This clone was counted only a few times. The rearrangement joins TRBV3-1 (or the pseudogene TRBV3-2) to TRBJ2-2; D is undetermined. The germline gives CDR1 LGHDT, CDR2 YNNKEL (reference sequence). The CDR3 contains 13 residues. V lost 4 bases, J lost 8 bases, and 11 bases lay in between. The CDR3 nucleotides read TGTGCCAGCAGCCCCCGGGTCGGTGGGGAGCTGTTTTTT. It translates to CASSPRVGGELFF.

The count of this clone is one. DNA of the CDR3: TGTGCCAGCAGCCTAGACCAGGGGGCTCGGGAGACCCAGTACTTC. As protein: CASSLDQGARETQYF. The chain has TRBV7-6 and TRBJ2-5; 8 bases are shared with TRBD1. Germline V gene sequence: CDR1 SGHVS, CDR2 FNYEAQ. The V segment lost 5 bases and the J segment 5 bases; nucleotides outside the gene matches: 10. CDR3 length equals 15 residues.

The rearrangement joins TRBV19 to TRBJ1-5; D is uncertain. Per the germline V gene, CDR1 is LNHDA and CDR2 is SQIVND (reference sequence). V gave up 5 bases and J gave up 2 bases, with 10 bases separating them. This CDR3 region has 14 residues. CDR3 nucleotides: TGTGCCAGTAGTCCTACGTCTCGCAATCAGCCCCAGCATTTT. Translated: CASSPTSRNQPQHF.